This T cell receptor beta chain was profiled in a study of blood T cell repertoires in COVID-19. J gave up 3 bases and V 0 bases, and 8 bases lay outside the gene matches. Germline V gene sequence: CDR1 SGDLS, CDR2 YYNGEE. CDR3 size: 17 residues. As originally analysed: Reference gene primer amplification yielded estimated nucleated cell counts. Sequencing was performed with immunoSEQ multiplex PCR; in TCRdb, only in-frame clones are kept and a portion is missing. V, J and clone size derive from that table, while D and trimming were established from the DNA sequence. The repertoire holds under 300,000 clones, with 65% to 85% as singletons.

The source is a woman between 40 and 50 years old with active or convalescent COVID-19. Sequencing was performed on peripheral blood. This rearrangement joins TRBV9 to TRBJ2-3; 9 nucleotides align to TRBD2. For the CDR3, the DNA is TGTGCCAGCAGCGTAGGCGGTAGCGGGGGCCGTACAGATACGCAGTATTTT. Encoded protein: CASSVGGSGGRTDTQYF.